This T cell receptor beta chain was profiled in a study of cytomegalovirus exposure and HLA in healthy donors. Study details: Within an early data release were about 85 million unique TCRs drawn from HLA-typed donors. General study points: Differences between HLA loci emerged in a later analysis of TCR association rates, with DRB1 most and HLA-C fewest. A later analysis reportedly found fewer N-insertions in an Asian-associated ancestry cluster than the approximately 730-donor mean.

The CDR3 totals 15 residues. V dropped 5 bases and J dropped 0 bases, with 14 bases sitting between them. The germline V gene encodes CDR1 SGHNT and CDR2 YENEEA. Vbeta (60) and Jbeta (13) primers were used in the PCR. In the original analysis: An analysis performed later counted 72 million or so unique TCR beta chains (roughly 10 million of them shared). Some clones are missing from TCRdb's copy, which holds only in-frame ones; the method was immunoSEQ multiplex PCR. V and J calls plus clone size are reproduced from that table; the DNA served to infer D and trimming. Of around 190,000 clones listed, about 82% are singletons. With regard to this clone: Its antigen is unidentified.

The specimen sequenced was PBMCs. This receptor was obtained from a woman aged 50 to 60 in good health and CMV-seronegative. This rearrangement joins TRBV11-3 to TRBJ2-7; perhaps TRBD2 as D (7 bases). In nucleotides, the CDR3 is TGTGCCAGCAGCAACGGGGGGCTGAGCTCCTACGAGCAGTACTTC. It codes for CASSNGGLSSYEQYF.